This T cell receptor beta chain was captured in a study of blood T cell repertoires in COVID-19. Whole-study context: COVID-19 samples, acute and convalescent, were from the United States, Italy and Spain. Sources were T cells, B-cell-depleted T cells, or PBMCs; the material itself was cDNA or gDNA.

As regards this clone: Distinct nucleotide sequences in the sample also encode this CDR3.

The CDR3 is made up of 12 amino acids. Germline V gene lookup returns CDR1 MDHEN and CDR2 SYDVKM. Trimming cost V 6 bases and J 6 bases, with 9 bases left between them. The protocol was immunoSEQ multiplex PCR, while the TCRdb copy is restricted to in-frame clones and leaves out a portion. The sample holds 200,000 to 250,000 clones; around 83% are singletons and the top ten take under 8.5%. Seattle enrolled patients during active infection and tracked them longitudinally. The chain carries TRBV28 and TRBJ1-5; D gene ambiguous. The sequence was collected from a woman over 75 with COVID-19, enrolled during active disease. Input material: peripheral blood. In nucleotides, the CDR3 is TGTGCCAGCAGGGAGGGTTTTCAGCCCCAGCATTTT. Its translation is CASREGFQPQHF.